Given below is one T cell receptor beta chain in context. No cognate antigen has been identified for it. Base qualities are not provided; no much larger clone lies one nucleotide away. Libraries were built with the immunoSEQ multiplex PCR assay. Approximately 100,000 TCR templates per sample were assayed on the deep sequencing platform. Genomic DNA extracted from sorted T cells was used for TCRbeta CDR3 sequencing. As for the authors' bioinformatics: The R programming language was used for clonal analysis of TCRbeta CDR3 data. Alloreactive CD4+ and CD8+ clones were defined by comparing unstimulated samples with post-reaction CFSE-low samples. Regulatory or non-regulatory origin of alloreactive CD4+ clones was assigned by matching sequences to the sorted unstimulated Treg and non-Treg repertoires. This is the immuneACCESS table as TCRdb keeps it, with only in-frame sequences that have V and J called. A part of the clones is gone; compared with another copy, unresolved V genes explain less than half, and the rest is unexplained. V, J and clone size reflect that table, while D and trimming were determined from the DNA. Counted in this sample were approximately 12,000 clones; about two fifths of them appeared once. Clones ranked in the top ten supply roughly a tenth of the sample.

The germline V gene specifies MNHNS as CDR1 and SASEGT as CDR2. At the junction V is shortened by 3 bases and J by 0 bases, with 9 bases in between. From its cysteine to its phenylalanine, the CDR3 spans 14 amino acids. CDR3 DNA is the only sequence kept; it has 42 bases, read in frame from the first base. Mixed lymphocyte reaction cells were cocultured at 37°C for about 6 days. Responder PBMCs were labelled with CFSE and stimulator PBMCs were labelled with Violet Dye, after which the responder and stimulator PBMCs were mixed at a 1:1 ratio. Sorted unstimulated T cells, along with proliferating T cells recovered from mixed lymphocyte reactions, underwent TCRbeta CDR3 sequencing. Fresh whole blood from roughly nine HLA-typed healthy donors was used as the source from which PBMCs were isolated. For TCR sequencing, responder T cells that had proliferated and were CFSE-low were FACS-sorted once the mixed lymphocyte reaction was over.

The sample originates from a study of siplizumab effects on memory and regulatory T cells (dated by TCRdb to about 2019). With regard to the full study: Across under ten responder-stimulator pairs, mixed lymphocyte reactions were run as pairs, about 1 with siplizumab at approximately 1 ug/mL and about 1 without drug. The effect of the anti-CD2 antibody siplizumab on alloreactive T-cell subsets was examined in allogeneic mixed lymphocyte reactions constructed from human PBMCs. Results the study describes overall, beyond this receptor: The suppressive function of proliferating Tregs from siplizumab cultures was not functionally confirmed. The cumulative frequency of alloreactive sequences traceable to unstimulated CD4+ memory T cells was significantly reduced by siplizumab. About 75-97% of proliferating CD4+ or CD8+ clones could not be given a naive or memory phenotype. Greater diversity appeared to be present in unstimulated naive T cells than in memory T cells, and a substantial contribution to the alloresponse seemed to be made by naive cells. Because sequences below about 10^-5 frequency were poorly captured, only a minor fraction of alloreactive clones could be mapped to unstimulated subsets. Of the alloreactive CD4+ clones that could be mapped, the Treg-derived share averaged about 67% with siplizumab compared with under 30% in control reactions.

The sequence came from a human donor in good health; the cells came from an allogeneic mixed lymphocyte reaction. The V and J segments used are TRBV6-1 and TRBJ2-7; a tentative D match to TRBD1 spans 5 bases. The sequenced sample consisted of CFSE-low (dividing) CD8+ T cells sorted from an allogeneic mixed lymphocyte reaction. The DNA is TGTGCCAGCAGTGATTGGACACACTCCTACGAGCAGTACTTC. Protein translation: CASSDWTHSYEQYF.